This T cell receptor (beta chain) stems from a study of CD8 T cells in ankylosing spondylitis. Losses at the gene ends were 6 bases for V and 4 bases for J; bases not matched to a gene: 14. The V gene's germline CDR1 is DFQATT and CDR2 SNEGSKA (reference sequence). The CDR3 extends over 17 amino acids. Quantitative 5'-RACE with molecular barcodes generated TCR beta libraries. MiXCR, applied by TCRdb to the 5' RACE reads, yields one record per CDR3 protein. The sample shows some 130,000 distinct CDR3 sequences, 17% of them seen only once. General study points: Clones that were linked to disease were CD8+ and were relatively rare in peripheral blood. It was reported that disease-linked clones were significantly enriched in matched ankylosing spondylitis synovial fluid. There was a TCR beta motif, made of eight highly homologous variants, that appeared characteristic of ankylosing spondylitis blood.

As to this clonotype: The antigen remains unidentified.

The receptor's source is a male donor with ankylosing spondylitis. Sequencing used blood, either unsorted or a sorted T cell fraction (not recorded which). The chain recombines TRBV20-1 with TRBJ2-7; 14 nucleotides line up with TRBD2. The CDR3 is CSARPRLAGGPRYEQYF. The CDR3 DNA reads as TGCAGTGCAAGACCCCGACTAGCGGGAGGGCCGAGATACGAGCAGTACTTC.